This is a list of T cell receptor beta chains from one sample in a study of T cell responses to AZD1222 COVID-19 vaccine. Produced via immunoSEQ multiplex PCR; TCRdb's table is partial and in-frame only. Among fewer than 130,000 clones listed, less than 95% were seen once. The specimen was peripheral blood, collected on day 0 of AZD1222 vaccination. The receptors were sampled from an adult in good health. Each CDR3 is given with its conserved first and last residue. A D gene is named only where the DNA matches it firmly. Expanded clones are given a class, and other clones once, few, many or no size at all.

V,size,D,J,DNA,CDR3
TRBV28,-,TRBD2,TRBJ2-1,TGTGCCAGCAGTTTCCCACCGGGACTACCCTCCTACAATGAGCAGTTCTTC,CASSFPPGLPSYNEQFF
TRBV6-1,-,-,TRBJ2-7,TGTGCCAGCAGTGAATTGGGATCATCGACCTACGAGCAGTACTTC,CASSELGSSTYEQYF
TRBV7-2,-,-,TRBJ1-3,TGTGCCAGCAGCCCGAGGGAGGAATATAGAAACACCATATATTTT,CASSPREEYRNTIYF
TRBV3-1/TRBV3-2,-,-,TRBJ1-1,TGTGCCAGCAGCTCTAAGGGTGTATTTGAAGCTTTCTTT,CASSSKGVFEAFF
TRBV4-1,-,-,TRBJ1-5,TGCGCCAGCAGCCAAGGGACAGACAATCAGCCCCAGCATTTT,CASSQGTDNQPQHF
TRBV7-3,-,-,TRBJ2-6,TGTGCCAGCAGCGTCCGGCCAGGCGGAAGGGGGGCCAACGTCCTGACTTTC,CASSVRPGGRGANVLTF
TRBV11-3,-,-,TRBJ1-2,TGTGCCAGCAGCTTCTGGGGGGATGGCTACACCTTC,CASSFWGDGYTF
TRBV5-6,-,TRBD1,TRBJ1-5,TGTGCCAGCAGTACAGGGGGAAGAAGCAATCAGCCCCAGCATTTT,CASSTGGRSNQPQHF
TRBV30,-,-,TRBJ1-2,TGTGCCTGGAGCGCCCCCCGACAGCTTAACTATGGCTACACCTTC,CAWSAPRQLNYGYTF
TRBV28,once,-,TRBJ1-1,TGTGCCAGCAGTCCTATAGCGGGACTGAACACTGAAGCTTTCTTT,CASSPIAGLNTEAFF
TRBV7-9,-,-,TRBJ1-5,TGTGCCAGCAGCTTAGCCGACGGATATAGCAATCAGCCCCAGCATTTT,CASSLADGYSNQPQHF
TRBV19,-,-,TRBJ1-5,TGTGCCAGTAGTATAGCTCTCGGCCAGCCCCAGCATTTT,CASSIALGQPQHF
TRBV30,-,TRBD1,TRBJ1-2,TGTGCCTGGGGGGACAGGAGGGGATATGGCTACACCTTC,CAWGDRRGYGYTF
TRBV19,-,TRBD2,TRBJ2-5,TGTGCCAGTAGTATTAGGACTAGCGTAGAGACCCAGTACTTC,CASSIRTSVETQYF
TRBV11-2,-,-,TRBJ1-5,TGTGCCAGCAGCTTAGAAATAGATCAGCCCCAGCATTTT,CASSLEIDQPQHF
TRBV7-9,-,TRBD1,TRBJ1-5,TGTGCCAGCAGCTTAGACAGGGGACGGCAGCCCCAGCATTTT,CASSLDRGRQPQHF
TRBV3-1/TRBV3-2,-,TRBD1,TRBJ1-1,TGTGCCAGCAGCCAAGAAACACAGGGGGCGAACACTGAAGCTTTCTTT,CASSQETQGANTEAFF
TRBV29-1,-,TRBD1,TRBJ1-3,TGCAGCGTTGAATACCGGGACAGGGGAAACACCATATATTTT,CSVEYRDRGNTIYF
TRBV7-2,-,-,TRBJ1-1,TGTGCCAGCAGCTTAAAGCGGGCGGACACTGAAGCTTTCTTT,CASSLKRADTEAFF
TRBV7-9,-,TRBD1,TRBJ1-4,TGTGCCAGCAGCTCGGGGACAGGGTTTCGAAAACTGTTTTTT,CASSSGTGFRKLFF
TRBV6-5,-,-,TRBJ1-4,TGTGCCAGCAGTTACAGGCAGATTGCAACTAATGAAAAACTGTTTTTT,CASSYRQIATNEKLFF
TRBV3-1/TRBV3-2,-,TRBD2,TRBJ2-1,TGTGCCAGCAGCCACAGATCCGGGACTAGCGGCTACAATGAGCAGTTCTTC,CASSHRSGTSGYNEQFF
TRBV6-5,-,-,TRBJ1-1,TGTGCCAGCAGAGTGAACACTGAAGCTTTCTTT,CASRVNTEAFF
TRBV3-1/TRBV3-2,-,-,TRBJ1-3,TGTGCCAGCAGCCAGGCACGCAGCTCTGGAAACACCATATATTTT,CASSQARSSGNTIYF
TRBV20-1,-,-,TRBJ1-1,TGCAGTGCTAGCACCTACACTGAAGCTTTCTTT,CSASTYTEAFF
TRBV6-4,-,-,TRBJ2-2,TGTGCCAGCAGTGACTCGACGGGAGCCGGGGAGCTGTTTTTT,CASSDSTGAGELFF
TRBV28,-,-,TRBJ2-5,TGTGCCAGCAGTTCCCGAGGGGCCCAAGAGACCCAGTACTTC,CASSSRGAQETQYF
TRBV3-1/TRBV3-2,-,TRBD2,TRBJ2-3,TGTGCCAGCAGCCAAGAAAAAATAGCGGGATCTAGCACAGATACGCAGTATTTT,CASSQEKIAGSSTDTQYF
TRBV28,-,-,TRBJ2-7,TGTGCCAGCAGTTTTGCGGGGACGCCACAGTACGAGCAGTACTTC,CASSFAGTPQYEQYF
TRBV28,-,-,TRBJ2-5,TGTGCCACCACACATCTCCCCGGGGAGACCCAGTACTTC,CATTHLPGETQYF
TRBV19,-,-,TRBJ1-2,TGTGCCAGTAGTAACGCCGGTGAGGGCTACACCTTC,CASSNAGEGYTF
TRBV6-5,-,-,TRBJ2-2,TGTGCCAGCAGGACAGGCGGGACCGGGGAGCTGTTTTTT,CASRTGGTGELFF
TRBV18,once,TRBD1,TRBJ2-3,TGTGCCAGCTCGCGGGGACAGGGACGCACAGATACGCAGTATTTT,CASSRGQGRTDTQYF
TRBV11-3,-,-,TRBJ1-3,TGTGCCAGCAGCAGGCAGGGAAACACCATATATTTT,CASSRQGNTIYF
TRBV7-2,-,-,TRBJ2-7,TGTGCCAGCAGCTTAGATTTGGACGAGCAGTACTTC,CASSLDLDEQYF
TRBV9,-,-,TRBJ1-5,TGTGCCAGCAGCGCTGGGAACAGCCATCAGCCCCAGCATTTT,CASSAGNSHQPQHF
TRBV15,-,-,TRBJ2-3,TGTGCCACCAGCAGACAGGGAGACGGGCCCACAGATACGCAGTATTTT,CATSRQGDGPTDTQYF
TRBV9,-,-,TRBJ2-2,TGTGCCAGCAGCGAGAACACCGGGGAGCTGTTTTTT,CASSENTGELFF
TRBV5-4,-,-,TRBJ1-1,TGTGCCAGCAGCGCTTTCCTCGTCGGGGGACGGACTGAAGCTTTCTTT,CASSAFLVGGRTEAFF
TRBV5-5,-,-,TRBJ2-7,TGTGCCAGCACTGAAACCTACGAGCAGTACTTC,CASTETYEQYF
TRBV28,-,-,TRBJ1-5,TGTGCCAGCAGCCTACAGACCGTCAATCAGCCCCAGCATTTT,CASSLQTVNQPQHF
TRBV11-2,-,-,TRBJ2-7,TGTGCCAGCAGCCCCAGCGGCGGTACCTACGAGCAGTACTTC,CASSPSGGTYEQYF
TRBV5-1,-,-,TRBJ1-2,TGCGCCAGCGGAACGGGACAATGGTCTGATGGCTACACCTTC,CASGTGQWSDGYTF
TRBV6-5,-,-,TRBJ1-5,TGTGCCAGCAGTTATGCCGGAAATCAGCCCCAGCATTTT,CASSYAGNQPQHF